This T cell receptor beta chain originates from a study of early T cells in non-severe SARS-CoV-2 infection listed by TCRdb under 2021. General notes on the study: Bulk RNA from unsorted whole blood was used for TCR sequencing, so alpha and beta chains could not be paired. Broader findings and caveats from the paper: Matching against VDJdb was skewed toward anti-spike CD8 responses, likely underestimated virus-specific expansions, and missed private and CD4 specificities.

This was a case-control study nested in a cohort of healthcare workers in London, UK, who had nasopharyngeal swab PCR tests and blood samples taken every week. Healthcare workers were enrolled in the week of the UK lockdown, from 23 to 31 March 2020, and were followed every week for up to roughly 15 weeks. This clonotype was counted between two and nine times. It lacks a known antigen. It has no much larger one-base neighbor in the sample; base qualities were not kept. Library prep was done by 5' RACE. Instrument used: NextSeq 500. The TCR library protocol attached unique molecular identifiers to individual cDNA molecules to correct for sequencing error and PCR bias. TCR alpha and beta chains were both sequenced, and the abundances of alpha and beta sequences in each sample were closely correlated with each other. On the study's bioinformatics: V gene, J gene and CDR3 annotation of TCR sequences was performed with Decombinator V4. TCRs were defined as expanded if a significant change between any two time points was detected under a Poisson model with p below 0.0001. TCR abundances were normalised to the total number of TCRs sequenced per sample and were expressed as counts per million. MAIT TCRs were defined by TRAV1-2 paired with TRAJ12, TRAJ20 or TRAJ33, and iNKT TCRs by TRAV10 paired with TRAJ18. VDJdb, accessed 1 November 2021, was searched for CMV, EBV and SARS-CoV-2 annotated TCRs, excluding TCRs annotated for multiple antigens. TCRdb's own reprocessing of the public reads used fastp at Q25 and MiXCR and kept productive beta chains. Identical CDR3 proteins give one entry, which carries the most common genes and DNA. Here the V and J calls rest on TCRdb's processing, not on the authors' analysis. This sample has around 29,000 distinct CDR3 sequences in its table, and around 5% of those were observed once. In total, the top ten clones hold less than 5% of the sample.

CDR1 is given as MDHEN and CDR2 as SYDVKM, both from the germline V gene. The CDR3 holds 14 amino acids from the cysteine to the phenylalanine. The retained sequence is limited to the CDR3, 42 bases, with the frame set at the first base. The germline V and J ends show losses of 3 bases and 2 bases respectively, and no gene match explains 3 bases of the junction. Source material: whole blood. The clonotype was recovered from an adult who was a healthcare worker with PCR-confirmed SARS-CoV-2 infection or an uninfected control (not recorded which). The chain is encoded by TRBV28 joined to TRBJ1-2, with 7 bases aligning to TRBD1. The nucleotides read TGTGCCAGCAGTTTGGGACAGCAAAACTATGGCTACACCTTC. Its protein product is CASSLGQQNYGYTF.